Given below is one TCR beta chain in context. Use of 60 Vbeta and 13 Jbeta primers characterized the PCR. Clones were read by immunoSEQ multiplex PCR, and TCRdb kept only the in-frame ones, dropping some. The data contain roughly 160,000 clones, 80% of them singletons. The record originates from a study of cytomegalovirus exposure and HLA in healthy donors. Trimming left V 3 bases short and J 3 bases short, with 11 bases between. Germline loops: CDR1 SGHTA, CDR2 FQGNSA. The CDR3 loop spans 14 amino acids. Sequencing was done on a sample of PBMCs. The clonotype comes from a man younger than 35 in good health and CMV-seropositive. The chain uses TRBV7-2 and TRBJ1-1; D may be TRBD1 (6 bases). DNA for the CDR3: TGTGCCAGCAGCTTTCAGGGGATTGACACTGAAGCTTTCTTT. Encoded protein: CASSFQGIDTEAFF.